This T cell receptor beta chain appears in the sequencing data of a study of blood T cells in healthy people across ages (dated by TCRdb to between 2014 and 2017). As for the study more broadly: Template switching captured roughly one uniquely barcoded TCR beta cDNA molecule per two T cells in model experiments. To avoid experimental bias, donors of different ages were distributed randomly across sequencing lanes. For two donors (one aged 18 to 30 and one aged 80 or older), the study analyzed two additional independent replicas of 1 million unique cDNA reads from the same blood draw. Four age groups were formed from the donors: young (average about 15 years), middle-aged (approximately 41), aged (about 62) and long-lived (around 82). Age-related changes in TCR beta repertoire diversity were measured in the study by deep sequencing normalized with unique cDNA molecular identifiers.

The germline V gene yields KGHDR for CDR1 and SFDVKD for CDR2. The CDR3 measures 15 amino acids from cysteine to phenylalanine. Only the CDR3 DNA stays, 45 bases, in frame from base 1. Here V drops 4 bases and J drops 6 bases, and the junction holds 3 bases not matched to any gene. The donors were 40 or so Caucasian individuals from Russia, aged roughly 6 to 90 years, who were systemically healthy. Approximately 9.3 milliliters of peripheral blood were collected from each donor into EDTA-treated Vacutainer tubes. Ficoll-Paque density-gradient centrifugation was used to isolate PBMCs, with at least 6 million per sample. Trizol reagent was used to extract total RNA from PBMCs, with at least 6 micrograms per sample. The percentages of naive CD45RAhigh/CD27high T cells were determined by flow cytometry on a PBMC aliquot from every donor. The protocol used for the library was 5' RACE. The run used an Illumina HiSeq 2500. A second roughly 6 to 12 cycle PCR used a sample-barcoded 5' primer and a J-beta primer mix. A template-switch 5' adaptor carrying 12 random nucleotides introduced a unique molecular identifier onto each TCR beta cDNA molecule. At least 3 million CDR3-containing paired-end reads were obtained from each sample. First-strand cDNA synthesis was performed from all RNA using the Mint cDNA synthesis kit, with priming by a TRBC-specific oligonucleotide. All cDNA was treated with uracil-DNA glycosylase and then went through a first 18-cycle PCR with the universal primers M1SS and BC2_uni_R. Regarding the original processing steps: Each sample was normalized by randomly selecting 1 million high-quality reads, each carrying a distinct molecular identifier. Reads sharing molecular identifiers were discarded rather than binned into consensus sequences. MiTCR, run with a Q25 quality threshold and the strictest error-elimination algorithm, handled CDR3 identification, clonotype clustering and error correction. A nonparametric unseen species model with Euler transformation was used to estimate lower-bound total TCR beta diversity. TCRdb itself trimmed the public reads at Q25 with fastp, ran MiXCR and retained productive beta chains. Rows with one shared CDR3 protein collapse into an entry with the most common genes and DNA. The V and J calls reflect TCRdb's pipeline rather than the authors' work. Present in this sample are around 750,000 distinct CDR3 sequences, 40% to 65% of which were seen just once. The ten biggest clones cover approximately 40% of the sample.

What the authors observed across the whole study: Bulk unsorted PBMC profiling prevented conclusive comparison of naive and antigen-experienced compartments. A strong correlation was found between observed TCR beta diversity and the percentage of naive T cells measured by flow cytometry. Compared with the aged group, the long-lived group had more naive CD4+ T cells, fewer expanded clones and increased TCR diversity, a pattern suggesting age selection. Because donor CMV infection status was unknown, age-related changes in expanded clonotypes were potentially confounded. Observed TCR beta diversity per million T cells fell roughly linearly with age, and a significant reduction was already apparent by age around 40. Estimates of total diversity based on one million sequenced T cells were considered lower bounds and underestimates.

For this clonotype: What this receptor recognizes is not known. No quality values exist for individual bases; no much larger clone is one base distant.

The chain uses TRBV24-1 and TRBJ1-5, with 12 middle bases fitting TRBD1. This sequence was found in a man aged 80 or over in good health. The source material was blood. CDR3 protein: CATSEGTGGFQPQHF. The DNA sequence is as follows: TGTGCCACCAGTGAAGGGACAGGGGGCTTTCAGCCCCAGCATTTT.